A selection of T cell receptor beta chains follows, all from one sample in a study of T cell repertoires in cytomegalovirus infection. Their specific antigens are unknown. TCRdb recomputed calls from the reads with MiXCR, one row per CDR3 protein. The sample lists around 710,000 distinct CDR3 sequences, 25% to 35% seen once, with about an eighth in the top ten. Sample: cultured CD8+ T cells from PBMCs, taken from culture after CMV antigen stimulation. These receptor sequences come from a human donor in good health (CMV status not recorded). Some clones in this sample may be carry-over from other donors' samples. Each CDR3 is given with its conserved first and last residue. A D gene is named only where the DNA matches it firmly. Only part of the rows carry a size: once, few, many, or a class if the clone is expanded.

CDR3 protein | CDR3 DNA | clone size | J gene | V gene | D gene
CATSRDEAGDPDTQYF | TGTGCCACCAGCAGAGATGAAGCGGGGGACCCAGATACGCAGTATTTT | few | TRBJ2-3 | TRBV15 | TRBD2
CASSFLSGTSGGGNTDTQYF | TGTGCCAGCAGTTTTCTCTCCGGGACTAGCGGGGGGGGAAACACAGATACGCAGTATTTT | . | TRBJ2-3 | TRBV12-3/TRBV12-4 | TRBD2
CASSELETGVDEKLFF | TGTGCCAGCAGTGAATTGGAAACAGGAGTAGATGAAAAACTGTTTTTT | few | TRBJ1-4 | TRBV25-1 | .
CAMKQGETQYF | TGTGCCATGAAACAGGGGGAGACCCAGTACTTC | few | TRBJ2-5 | TRBV6-1 | TRBD1
CASSHGVNEQFF | TGTGCCAGCAGTCACGGGGTCAATGAGCAGTTCTTC | few | TRBJ2-1 | TRBV6-8 | .
CTSSLEKSSPVYYNEQFF | TGTACCAGCAGCCTAGAGAAAAGTAGCCCCGTCTACTACAATGAGCAGTTCTTC | . | TRBJ2-1 | TRBV5-3 | .
CASSYPRTGDGGYTF | TGTGCCAGCAGTTACCCCAGGACAGGGGACGGCGGCTACACCTTC | . | TRBJ1-2 | TRBV6-6 | TRBD1
CASSIEFGHISYEQYF | TGTGCCAGTAGTATAGAGTTCGGGCATATCTCCTACGAGCAGTACTTC | . | TRBJ2-7 | TRBV19 | .
CASSERGQGLSTKPQHF | TGTGCCAGCAGTGAACGAGGGCAGGGGCTTAGCACTAAGCCCCAGCATTTT | . | TRBJ1-5 | TRBV2 | .
CASSLAKDRDYEQYF | TGTGCCAGCAGCTTGGCCAAGGACAGGGACTACGAGCAGTACTTC | . | TRBJ2-7 | TRBV5-5 | TRBD1
CASFDRVQDTQYF | TGTGCCAGCTTCGACAGGGTACAAGATACGCAGTATTTT | . | TRBJ2-3 | TRBV2 | TRBD1
CASSIASADTQYF | TGTGCCAGTAGTATAGCTAGCGCAGATACGCAGTATTTT | many | TRBJ2-3 | TRBV19 | .
CASSPHLNTEAFF | TGTGCCAGCAGCCCTCACTTGAACACTGAAGCTTTCTTT | few | TRBJ1-1 | TRBV7-9 | .
CASSPDSSYEQYF | TGTGCTAGCAGCCCGGACAGTTCCTACGAGCAGTACTTC | many | TRBJ2-7 | TRBV7-9 | .
CASSLKSGGANEQFF | TGTGCCAGCAGCTTGAAAAGCGGGGGGGCCAACGAGCAGTTCTTC | . | TRBJ2-1 | TRBV13 | TRBD2
CASSLAGCSYNEQFF | TGTGCCAGCAGCTTAGCGGGGTGTTCCTACAATGAGCAGTTCTTC | . | TRBJ2-1 | TRBV7-9 | .
CASSLTAGSGGDTSTDTQYF | TGTGCCAGCAGCTTGACCGCAGGAAGCGGGGGCGATACTAGCACAGATACGCAGTATTTT | . | TRBJ2-3 | TRBV7-9 | TRBD2
CASNRGTGRYTGELFF | TGTGCCAGTAACCGGGGGACAGGGAGGTACACCGGGGAGCTGTTTTTT | . | TRBJ2-2 | TRBV19 | TRBD1
CASSLIRAGRYHEQFF | TGTGCCAGCAGCTTAATTCGAGCAGGGAGGTACCATGAGCAGTTCTTC | . | TRBJ2-1 | TRBV7-3 | .
CASSQGRTGGITEAFF | TGCGCCAGCAGCCAAGGGCGGACAGGGGGTATCACTGAAGCTTTCTTT | . | TRBJ1-1 | TRBV4-1 | TRBD1
CASSSWDSNNEQFF | TGTGCCAGCAGCTCCTGGGACAGTAACAATGAGCAGTTCTTC | . | TRBJ2-1 | TRBV11-1 | TRBD1
CASSFGLAATYNEQFF | TGTGCCAGCAGCTTCGGACTAGCGGCCACCTACAATGAGCAGTTCTTC | . | TRBJ2-1 | TRBV11-2 | TRBD2
CASSPGASTDTQYF | TGTGCCAGCTCCCCCGGAGCCAGCACAGATACGCAGTATTTT | many | TRBJ2-3 | TRBV12-3/TRBV12-4 | .
CASSLARINYGYTF | TGTGCCAGCAGTTTAGCCAGGATTAACTATGGCTACACCTTC | few | TRBJ1-2 | TRBV12-3/TRBV12-4 | .
CASSFPSGLTDTQYF | TGTGCCAGCAGTTTCCCTAGCGGGTTAACAGATACGCAGTATTTT | . | TRBJ2-3 | TRBV28 | TRBD2
CASSLRRAQETQYF | TGTGCCAGCAGCTTGCGGCGGGCACAAGAGACCCAGTACTTC | . | TRBJ2-5 | TRBV5-6 | .
CASKGIQGGYNEQFF | TGCGCCAGCAAGGGGATACAGGGGGGATACAATGAGCAGTTCTTC | . | TRBJ2-1 | TRBV4-1 | TRBD1
CAILNDDSYNEQFF | TGTGCCATCCTGAACGACGACTCCTACAATGAGCAGTTCTTC | once | TRBJ2-1 | TRBV28 | .
CASSPNDLETQYF | TGTGCCAGCAGCCCCAATGACCTAGAGACCCAGTACTTC | . | TRBJ2-5 | TRBV5-6 | .
CASSRSGSYNEQFF | TGTGCTAGCAGCCGTAGCGGCTCCTACAATGAGCAGTTCTTC | many | TRBJ2-1 | TRBV7-7 | .
CASSLLTHTGELFF | TGTGCCAGTAGCCTGCTAACTCACACCGGGGAGCTGTTTTTT | . | TRBJ2-2 | TRBV19 | .
CASSLTNLAVRNYNEQFF | TGTGCCAGCAGCCTTACAAACCTAGCGGTCAGAAACTACAATGAGCAGTTCTTC | . | TRBJ2-1 | TRBV6-2/TRBV6-3 | TRBD2
CASSYQGGFTDTQYF | TGTGCCAGCAGCTACCAGGGGGGATTCACAGATACGCAGTATTTT | . | TRBJ2-3 | TRBV5-4 | .
CASSLVGALRRSTDTQYF | TGTGCCAGCAGCTTAGTTGGGGCCCTGCGCAGGAGCACAGATACGCAGTATTTT | . | TRBJ2-3 | TRBV11-2 | .
CASSSQGSQPQHF | TGTGCCAGCAGTTCACAGGGGTCTCAGCCCCAGCATTTT | few | TRBJ1-5 | TRBV27 | TRBD1
CASSYRTLLTDTQYF | TGTGCCAGCAGTTATCGGACTTTACTCACAGATACGCAGTATTTT | . | TRBJ2-3 | TRBV6-5 | .
CAISESGDLYNEQFF | TGTGCCATCAGTGAGTCGGGGGACCTCTACAATGAGCAGTTCTTC | few | TRBJ2-1 | TRBV10-3 | .
CASAGFSNQPQHF | TGTGCCAGCGCAGGGTTTAGCAATCAGCCCCAGCATTTT | few | TRBJ1-5 | TRBV12-3/TRBV12-4 | .
CSAREGGSYNEQFF | TGCAGTGCTAGAGAGGGGGGTTCCTACAATGAGCAGTTCTTC | . | TRBJ2-1 | TRBV20-1 | .
CASSSPGEGTGNTIYF | TGTGCCAGCAGCTCCCCTGGTGAGGGGACTGGAAACACCATATATTTT | . | TRBJ1-3 | TRBV7-8 | .
CASSPPFRGAQETQYF | TGTGCCAGCAGTCCCCCGTTCCGTGGGGCGCAAGAGACCCAGTACTTC | . | TRBJ2-5 | TRBV6-1 | .
CASSRQGGMSYEQYF | TGTGCCAGCAGCCGACAGGGGGGGATGTCCTACGAGCAGTACTTC | . | TRBJ2-7 | TRBV7-6 | TRBD1
CASSLDPSYSPLHF | TGTGCCAGCAGCTTGGATCCGTCATATTCACCCCTCCACTTT | few | TRBJ1-6 | TRBV5-6 | .
CASSEVRAGPYGYTF | TGTGCCAGCAGTGAAGTTCGAGCAGGGCCCTATGGCTACACCTTC | . | TRBJ1-2 | TRBV6-1 | .
CASSAYRGGSYNEQFF | TGTGCCAGCAGCGCCTACAGGGGGGGCTCCTACAATGAGCAGTTCTTC | few | TRBJ2-1 | TRBV7-8 | .
CASSQVRDTQYF | TGCGCCAGCAGCCAAGTCAGGGATACGCAGTATTTT | few | TRBJ2-3 | TRBV4-1 | .
CASSEFQGDYGYTF | TGCGCCAGCAGCGAGTTTCAGGGCGACTATGGCTACACCTTC | . | TRBJ1-2 | TRBV5-1 | .
CASIDRDYGYGEAFF | TGTGCCAGTATAGACAGGGATTATGGGTACGGTGAAGCTTTCTTT | . | TRBJ1-1 | TRBV19 | TRBD1
CSVEVGGLAVGELFF | TGCAGCGTTGAAGTAGGGGGACTAGCTGTCGGGGAGCTGTTTTTT | . | TRBJ2-2 | TRBV29-1 | TRBD2
CASSPAERGPNTGELFF | TGTGCCAGCAGCCCCGCAGAACGGGGGCCGAACACCGGGGAGCTGTTTTTT | . | TRBJ2-2 | TRBV5-4 | .
CASSARWGSPHNEQFF | TGTGCCAGCAGCGCAAGGTGGGGCTCCCCCCACAATGAGCAGTTCTTC | . | TRBJ2-1 | TRBV9 | .
CASSQATSRETQYF | TGCGCCAGCAGCCAAGCGACTAGCCGAGAGACCCAGTACTTC | . | TRBJ2-5 | TRBV4-1 | TRBD2
CASSFDGSYEGAFF | TGTGCCAGCAGTTTCGACGGTTCCTATGAGGGAGCTTTCTTT | once | TRBJ1-1 | TRBV28 | .
CATSDLRVGRETSGATSTDTQYF | TGTGCCACCAGTGATTTGCGAGTCGGGCGGGAGACTAGCGGGGCTACTAGCACAGATACGCAGTATTTT | . | TRBJ2-3 | TRBV24-1 | TRBD2
CASSFGEGANTEAFF | TGTGCCAGCAGTTTTGGGGAAGGGGCGAACACTGAAGCTTTCTTT | . | TRBJ1-1 | TRBV12-3/TRBV12-4 | .